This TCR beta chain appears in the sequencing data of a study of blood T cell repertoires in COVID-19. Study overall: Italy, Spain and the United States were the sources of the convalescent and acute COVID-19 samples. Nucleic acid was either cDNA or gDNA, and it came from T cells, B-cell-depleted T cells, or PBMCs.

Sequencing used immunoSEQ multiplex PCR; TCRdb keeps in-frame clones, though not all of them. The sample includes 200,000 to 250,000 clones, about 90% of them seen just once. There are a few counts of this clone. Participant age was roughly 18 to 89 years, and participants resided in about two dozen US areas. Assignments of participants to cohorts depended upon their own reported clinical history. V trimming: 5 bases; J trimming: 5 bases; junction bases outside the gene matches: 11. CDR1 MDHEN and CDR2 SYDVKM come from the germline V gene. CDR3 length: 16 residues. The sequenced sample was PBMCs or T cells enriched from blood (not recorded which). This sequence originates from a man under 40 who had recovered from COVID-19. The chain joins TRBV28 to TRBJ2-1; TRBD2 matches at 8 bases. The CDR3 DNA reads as TGTGCCAGCAGTCCGCACACTAGCGGACTACACAATGAGCAGTTCTTC. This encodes CASSPHTSGLHNEQFF. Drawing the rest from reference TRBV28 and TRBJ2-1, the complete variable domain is DVKVTQSSRYLVKRTGEKVFLECVQDMDHENMFWYRQDPGLGLRLIYFSYDVKMKEKGDIPEGYSVSREKKERFSLILESASTNQTSMYLCASSPHTSGLHNEQFFGPGTRLTVL.